These T cell receptor beta chains were read from a single sample in a study of a mutant IDH1 vaccine in newly diagnosed glioma. Antigen specificity for these receptors is unknown. Produced via immunoSEQ multiplex PCR; TCRdb's table is partial and in-frame only. The repertoire has some 12,000 clones, 65% to 85% of them found once; the top ten carry less than 20%. The input for sequencing was PBMCs, taken from a glioma patient whose treatment included an IDH1 peptide vaccine. Every receptor here comes from a man aged 30 to 39 with glioma. CDR3s include the opening cysteine and the closing phenylalanine or tryptophan. The D gene is left open where the match is weak. Rows may omit the clone size; those that give it use once, few, many or a size class.

v_gene	j_gene	d_gene	abundance	CDR3aa	CDR3nt
TRBV6-5	TRBJ2-7	-	once	CASSSVSGSSYEQYF	TGTGCCAGCAGTTCGGTCAGCGGAAGCTCCTACGAGCAGTACTTC
TRBV11-2	TRBJ1-2	-	-	CASSFRTNYGYTF	TGTGCCAGCAGCTTCCGGACAAACTATGGCTACACCTTC
TRBV5-1	TRBJ1-1	-	-	CASSPADAGGTEAFF	TGCGCCAGCAGCCCTGCTGACGCGGGAGGGACTGAAGCTTTCTTT
TRBV5-1	TRBJ2-1	TRBD2	once	CASSFLAGGPGEQFF	TGCGCCAGCAGCTTCCTAGCGGGAGGGCCGGGGGAGCAGTTCTTC
TRBV10-3	TRBJ1-2	-	-	CAISSGLLYGYTF	TGTGCCATCAGTTCGGGACTACTCTATGGCTACACCTTC
TRBV4-1	TRBJ2-7	-	-	CASSSDREYEQYF	TGCGCCAGCAGCTCGGACAGAGAGTACGAGCAGTACTTC
TRBV6-4	TRBJ2-1	TRBD2	-	CASSDSSGAFNEQFF	TGTGCCAGCAGTGACTCGAGCGGGGCCTTCAATGAGCAGTTCTTC
TRBV10-1	TRBJ2-1	-	-	CASNPTRNRGRNEQFF	TGCGCCAGCAACCCCACCCGTAACCGGGGTCGGAATGAGCAGTTCTTC
TRBV11-2	TRBJ2-3	-	-	CASSLAEDTQYF	TGTGCCAGCAGCTTAGCGGAGGATACGCAGTATTTT
TRBV7-2	TRBJ1-5	TRBD1	-	CASSPQGAGGQPQHF	TGTGCCAGCAGCCCGCAGGGGGCCGGAGGGCAGCCCCAGCATTTT
TRBV4-1	TRBJ2-7	-	-	CASSQSPYEQYF	TGCGCCAGCAGCCAGTCCCCCTACGAGCAGTACTTC
TRBV11-3	TRBJ1-3	-	-	CASSQGRGNTIYF	TGTGCCAGCAGCCAAGGCAGGGGAAACACCATATATTTT
TRBV5-1	TRBJ2-6	-	-	CASSSGDAANVLTF	TGCGCCAGCAGTTCGGGGGATGCGGCCAACGTCCTGACTTTC
TRBV28	TRBJ2-7	TRBD2	-	CASSLWAGGPQEQYF	TGTGCCAGCAGTTTATGGGCGGGAGGGCCTCAAGAGCAGTACTTC
TRBV27	TRBJ1-2	-	once	CASSPLQGNGYTF	TGTGCCAGCAGTCCCCTGCAGGGGAATGGCTACACCTTC
TRBV7-6	TRBJ1-5	TRBD1	-	CASSLLGTAVNQPQHF	TGTGCCAGCAGCCTCCTCGGGACAGCCGTTAATCAGCCCCAGCATTTT
TRBV29-1	TRBJ1-2	-	-	CSAGRGTDYGYTF	TGCAGCGCCGGCCGCGGGACGGACTATGGCTACACCTTC
TRBV5-1	TRBJ2-2	-	-	CASSLAAGNTGELFF	TGCGCCAGCAGCTTGGCCGCGGGGAACACCGGGGAGCTGTTTTTT
TRBV19	TRBJ1-2	-	-	CASSAETAYYGYTF	TGTGCCAGTAGTGCAGAGACAGCATACTATGGCTACACCTTC
TRBV29-1	TRBJ1-2	-	-	CSVSLVQELYGYTF	TGCAGCGTCAGTTTAGTGCAGGAGCTCTATGGCTACACCTTC
TRBV5-1	TRBJ1-4	-	-	CASSPGRGHEKLFF	TGCGCCAGCAGCCCAGGACGGGGACATGAAAAACTGTTTTTT
TRBV6-1	TRBJ1-5	-	-	CAGKQGPEGPQHF	TGTGCCGGCAAACAGGGACCGGAGGGGCCCCAGCATTTT
TRBV27	TRBJ1-1	-	-	CASSPRPRAANTEAFF	TGTGCCAGCAGCCCCCGGCCCCGGGCGGCGAACACTGAAGCTTTCTTT
TRBV19	TRBJ1-1	-	-	CASSMISINTEAFF	TGTGCCAGTAGTATGATTTCGATAAACACTGAAGCTTTCTTT
TRBV7-2	TRBJ2-7	TRBD1	-	CASSPTGELHEQYF	TGTGCCAGCAGCCCGACAGGGGAGCTCCACGAGCAGTACTTC
TRBV27	TRBJ2-1	TRBD1	-	CASSFGTGGSNEQFF	TGTGCCAGCAGTTTTGGGACAGGGGGATCCAATGAGCAGTTCTTC
TRBV5-1	TRBJ1-5	-	-	CASSWGTADQPQHF	TGCGCCAGCAGCTGGGGGACGGCGGATCAGCCCCAGCATTTT
TRBV5-4	TRBJ1-4	-	few	CASSLEDGLNEKLFF	TGTGCCAGCAGCTTGGAGGACGGTCTAAATGAAAAACTGTTTTTT
TRBV7-6	TRBJ2-2	-	-	CASSLGAANTGELFF	TGTGCCAGCAGCTTAGGAGCCGCGAACACCGGGGAGCTGTTTTTT
TRBV29-1	TRBJ2-5	-	-	CSGGRHSQETQYF	TGCAGCGGGGGAAGACATAGCCAAGAGACCCAGTACTTC
TRBV5-1	TRBJ2-5	-	-	CASSLGQVTETQYF	TGCGCCAGCAGCTTGGGTCAGGTAACAGAGACCCAGTACTTC
TRBV14	TRBJ1-2	TRBD1	once	CASSQEKGALLYGYTF	TGTGCCAGCAGCCAAGAAAAGGGGGCGCTTCTCTATGGCTACACCTTC
TRBV29-1	TRBJ2-1	-	few	CSVAPSFEQFF	TGCAGCGTTGCCCCTTCGTTTGAGCAGTTCTTC
TRBV5-1	TRBJ2-1	-	-	CASSGSVTYNEQFF	TGCGCCAGCAGTGGGAGTGTTACCTACAATGAGCAGTTCTTC
TRBV5-6	TRBJ2-7	TRBD2	-	CASSLAASGRTKIWQYF	TGTGCCAGCAGCTTGGCCGCTAGCGGGAGGACCAAAATCTGGCAGTACTTC
TRBV19	TRBJ1-5	-	-	CASSIVRANQPQHF	TGTGCCAGTAGTATAGTTAGGGCCAATCAGCCCCAGCATTTT
TRBV5-1	TRBJ2-3	-	-	CASRPRGETDTQYF	TGCGCCAGCCGACCCCGAGGTGAAACAGATACGCAGTATTTT
TRBV30	TRBJ2-5	TRBD2	-	CAWGNRGLAGATQYF	TGTGCCTGGGGCAACCGGGGACTAGCGGGAGCTACCCAGTACTTC
TRBV11-2	TRBJ1-1	-	-	CASSRSGTLTEAFF	TGTGCCAGCAGCCGAAGTGGGACACTCACTGAAGCTTTCTTT
TRBV4-1	TRBJ2-7	TRBD1	-	CASSQGQTYEQYF	TGCGCCAGCAGCCAGGGACAGACCTACGAGCAGTACTTC
TRBV25-1	TRBJ1-1	TRBD1	few	CASSDRGLNTEAFF	TGTGCCAGCAGTGACAGGGGGCTGAACACTGAAGCTTTCTTT
TRBV19	TRBJ1-2	-	-	CASSNSLGGHYNYGYTF	TGTGCCAGTAGTAATTCCCTGGGGGGTCACTATAACTATGGCTACACCTTC
TRBV10-1	TRBJ2-3	-	-	CASSVGLLGTQYF	TGCGCCAGCAGTGTGGGACTCCTAGGTACGCAGTATTTT
TRBV5-1	TRBJ1-2	-	-	CASRFLDSPYGYTF	TGCGCCAGCAGGTTTTTGGACAGCCCATATGGCTACACCTTC
TRBV19	TRBJ2-5	TRBD2	-	CASSIDGGGLEETQYF	TGTGCCAGTAGTATAGATGGGGGGGGTTTGGAAGAGACCCAGTACTTC
TRBV5-1	TRBJ2-7	-	-	CASSYTGTEAYEQYF	TGCGCCAGCAGCTACACCGGGACGGAGGCCTACGAGCAGTACTTC
TRBV28	TRBJ1-5	-	-	CASSFPGQGLQPQHF	TGTGCCAGCAGTTTTCCGGGACAAGGCCTACAGCCCCAGCATTTT
TRBV9	TRBJ2-5	TRBD2	once	CASSQSGLAGEETQYF	TGTGCCAGCAGCCAATCCGGACTAGCGGGAGAAGAGACCCAGTACTTC
TRBV29-1	TRBJ1-2	TRBD1	few	CSVQTGAYGYTF	TGCAGCGTGCAGACAGGGGCCTATGGCTACACCTTC
TRBV10-1	TRBJ2-5	-	once	CASSENGSGNAETQYF	TGCGCCAGCAGTGAAAATGGGAGCGGAAATGCAGAGACCCAGTACTTC
TRBV19	TRBJ2-5	TRBD1	-	CASSIRDRVWETQYF	TGTGCCAGTAGTATAAGGGACAGGGTATGGGAGACCCAGTACTTC
TRBV14	TRBJ1-2	TRBD1	-	CASSQQGAYGYTF	TGTGCCAGCAGCCAACAGGGGGCCTATGGCTACACCTTC